The TCR beta chain under discussion was sequenced for a study of regulatory T cells in long-lasting Graves disease. This clonotype was seen many times. The TCR beta library used iRepertoire HTBI primers with Arm-PCR amplification of CDR3. MiXCR was run by TCRdb on the multiplex PCR reads, yielding one entry per CDR3 protein. The sample gives approximately 400,000 distinct CDR3 sequences, less than 30% of which show up once; less than 30% is in the top ten. Described time point: persistent/refractory GD, antithyroid drugs over 5 years with positive TRAb. After RNA was extracted from PBMCs, the TCR library was made from it. The CDR3 length is 13 residues. Germline CDR1 ENHRY, CDR2 SYGVKD. V shed 5 bases and J 2 bases; nucleotides not matched to a gene: 3.

This sequence joins TRBV10-3 and TRBJ2-7; 7 bases fit TRBD1. Material: peripheral blood mononuclear cells (PBMCs), obtained when the disease was refractory, from a patient treated with antithyroid drugs. This clonotype originated in a woman in her 40s with Graves disease. CDR3 in amino acids: CAISLDRTYEQYF. The CDR3 nucleotides read TGTGCCATCAGTTTGGACAGGACCTACGAGCAGTACTTC.